Listed here are 26 T cell receptor beta chains from one sample, sequenced in a study of T-cell memory formation after mild COVID-19. TCRdb passed the 5' RACE reads through MiXCR, listing each CDR3 protein once. The sample holds hundreds of thousands of distinct CDR3 sequences; 15% to 20% are singletons and the top ten take roughly 25%. Sequenced material: PBMCs or a T cell subset sorted from them (not recorded which). These receptors were taken from a man between 18 and 35 years old who had mild COVID-19 (a few samples of this study predate the infection). Cell type and time point are not known.

This clonotype was recorded many times. V usage is TRBV12-3 or TRBV12-4 and J usage is TRBJ2-7, with 7 bases matching TRBD2. The trim removed 1 base at V and 3 bases at J, leaving 6 bases unmatched. This CDR3 region has 15 residues. CDR3 nucleotide sequence: TGTGCCAGCAGTTTAGGGGCTAGCGGATTCTACGAGCAGTACGTC. Its translation is CASSLGASGFYEQYV.

The J gene is TRBJ2-5, the V gene TRBV12-3 or TRBV12-4, with D tentatively TRBD2 (7 bases). CDR3 length: 13 residues. V dropped 8 bases and J dropped 4 bases, with 14 bases sitting between them. DNA of the CDR3: TGTGCCAGCGCTGGGGGGGCAGGAGAGACCCAGTACTTC. Amino acids: CASAGGAGETQYF.

The V call is TRBV5-1, the J call TRBJ2-7, with D possibly matching TRBD2 (5 bases). Germline V gene data show CDR1 as SGHRS and CDR2 as YFSETQ. V was pared by 1 base and J by 3 bases, with 14 bases between. This CDR3 has 15 amino acids. The CDR3 DNA reads TGCGCCAGCAGCTTGATCCCAGCGGACGACTACGAGCAGTACTTC. Its translation is CASSLIPADDYEQYF.

This clonotype turned up a few times. V is TRBV5-6 and J is TRBJ2-7; 7 bases line up with TRBD1. The CDR3 totals 14 residues. V was clipped by 4 bases and J by 1 base; unmatched bases: 5. Germline loops: CDR1 SGHDT, CDR2 YYEEEE. This chain's CDR3 is CASSPVRGSYEQYV. The CDR3 nucleotides are TGTGCCAGCAGCCCAGTCAGGGGGTCCTACGAGCAGTACGTC.

This clonotype was seen ten or more times. This rearrangement joins TRBV7-6 to TRBJ2-3; D unclear. Germline V gene sequence: CDR1 SGHVS, CDR2 FNYEAQ. The ends were cut back, 1 base at V and 0 bases at J, with 8 bases in the middle. This CDR3 is built from 15 residues. CDR3 DNA sequence: TGTGCCAGCAGCTTAGTCGGATTTAGCACAGATACGCAGTATTTT. It specifies CASSLVGFSTDTQYF.

The chain couples TRBV6-6 to TRBJ1-2; D call uncertain. Germline CDR1 is MNHNY and CDR2 is SVGAGI (reference sequence). The CDR3 sequence is 11 residues long. The V and J ends lost 6 bases and 8 bases respectively, with 10 bases between them. CDR3 DNA: TGTGCCAGCAGCGTCCACGGGGGCTACACCTTC. This encodes CASSVHGGYTF.

This clonotype was seen a handful of times. The chain recombines TRBV6-2 or TRBV6-3 with TRBJ1-6; tentative D call: TRBD1 (5 bases). Trimming shortened V by 7 bases and J by 9 bases, and 13 bases separated the two germline ends. CDR1 MNHEY and CDR2 SVGEGT come from the germline V gene. The CDR3 is 13 residues long. This chain's CDR3 is CASNWTPPSPLHF. In nucleotides, the CDR3 is TGTGCCAGCAATTGGACACCCCCTTCACCCCTCCACTTT.

The chain links TRBV6-5 to TRBJ2-4, with 16 bases fitting TRBD2. V was pared by 6 bases and J by 6 bases, with 8 bases of the junction left unmatched. CDR3 length equals 17 residues. Germline lookup yields CDR1 MNHEY and CDR2 SVGAGI. CDR3 bases: TGTGCCAGCAGCCGGGGACTAGCGGGGGGGCGGCGAAACATTCAGTACTTC. Residues: CASSRGLAGGRRNIQYF.

This clonotype has more than one count but fewer than ten. The V gene is TRBV7-3, the J gene TRBJ2-1, with D perhaps matching TRBD1 (5 bases). V shed 5 bases and J shed 5 bases, with 16 bases lying between them. Germline V gene lookup returns CDR1 SGHTA and CDR2 FQGTGA. CDR3 length: 15 residues. The DNA of the CDR3 is TGTGCCAGCAGCGTCGGAAGGGGCATCCACAATGAGCAGTTCTTC. Translated: CASSVGRGIHNEQFF. The whole variable domain, filled in from reference TRBV7-3 and TRBJ2-1, reads GAGVSQTPSNKVTEKGKYVELRCDPISGHTALYWYRQSLGQGPEFLIYFQGTGAADDSGLPNDRFFAVRPEGSVSTLKIQRTERGDSAVYLCASSVGRGIHNEQFFGPGTRLTVL.

This clonotype has more than one count but fewer than ten. The chain recombines TRBV4-1 with TRBJ1-2, with 7 bases that match TRBD1. CDR3 size: 18 residues. The V and J ends lost 5 bases and 0 bases, in that order; junction bases with no gene match: 15. Per the germline V gene, CDR1 is MGHRA and CDR2 is YSYEKL. The CDR3 bases are TGCGCCAGCAGCATGGAGGCCGGGACAGAAAATTCTAACTATGGCTACACCTTC. Protein: CASSMEAGTENSNYGYTF.

This chain joins TRBV10-3 and TRBJ2-2, with D hard to call. This CDR3 has 14 residues. V was shortened by 2 bases and J by 0 bases, with 4 bases between the two germline ends. CDR1 is ENHRY and CDR2 is SYGVKD in the germline V gene. CDR3 coding DNA: TGTGCCATCAGTGAGGGGGCGAACACCGGGGAGCTGTTTTTT. Its protein is CAISEGANTGELFF.

The rearrangement links TRBV20-1 to TRBJ2-1; D is undetermined. Trimming cost V 0 bases and J 0 bases, with 12 bases left between them. Germline V CDR1 and CDR2: DFQATT, SNEGSKA (reference sequence). The CDR3 is 16 residues long. Here the CDR3 DNA reads TGCAGTGCTAGAGATCGTCAGGTGAGCTCCTACAATGAGCAGTTCTTC. Encoded protein: CSARDRQVSSYNEQFF.

J is TRBJ2-2 and V is TRBV7-8; TRBD1 might be the D (6 bases). CDR1 is SGHVS, CDR2 FQNEAQ, per germline. This CDR3 is 17 amino acids long. V was cut by 5 bases and J by 3 bases, with 19 bases left in between. CDR3 residues: CASSPVVEGEDTGELFF. The CDR3 DNA sequence: TGTGCCAGCAGCCCCGTTGTAGAGGGGGAAGACACCGGGGAGCTGTTTTTT.

This chain uses TRBV12-3 or TRBV12-4 with TRBJ2-4, with TRBD2 matching over 13 bases. This CDR3 comprises 15 residues. The ends lost 4 bases at V and 8 bases at J; junction bases unmatched: 5. The CDR3 reads CASSSPTSGGDIQYF. CDR3 bases: TGTGCCAGCAGTTCGCCTACTAGCGGGGGGGACATTCAGTACTTC.

This clonotype was counted ten times or more. An end of the junction does not agree with germline; a read error may underlie this. The chain is built from TRBV7-7 and TRBJ2-1, with TRBD1 identical over 11 bases. The CDR3 covers 14 residues. Per the germline V gene, CDR1 is SSHAT and CDR2 is FNYEAQ (reference sequence). The CDR3 nucleotides read TGTGCTAGCAGCTTAGGGACAGGGGGCAATGAGCAGTTCTTC. The encoded protein is CASSLGTGGNEQFF.

The chain carries TRBV28 and TRBJ2-2; D not certain. CDR3 length: 18 amino acids. V lost 8 bases to trimming and J lost 4 bases, with 26 bases between them. CDR1 MDHEN and CDR2 SYDVKM come from the germline V gene. CDR3 amino acids: CASLSGSLHVAATGELFF. In nucleotides, the CDR3 is TGTGCCAGCCTTTCCGGATCGCTCCACGTCGCGGCCACCGGGGAGCTGTTTTTT.

This clonotype was seen a few times. V and J are TRBV6-5 and TRBJ1-2; 7 nucleotides match TRBD1. The CDR3 consists of 13 residues. Germline V gives CDR1 MNHEY, CDR2 SVGAGI. J lost 4 bases, V lost 5 bases, and 4 bases had no gene match. CDR3 region: CASSTTGAYGYTF. The CDR3 coding sequence is TGTGCCAGCAGTACCACAGGGGCCTATGGCTACACCTTC.

This chain joins TRBV6-4 and TRBJ2-1, with 9 bases matching TRBD2. Trimming at V came to 5 bases and at J to 10 bases, leaving 12 bases not matched to a gene. The CDR3 has 15 residues. Germline-derived CDR1 and CDR2 are MRHNA and SNTAGT. CDR3 nucleotides: TGTGCCAGCAGTCGCAGAGCGGGGGGCTGGGAAGAGCAGTTCTTC. It encodes CASSRRAGGWEEQFF.

This clonotype was counted between two and nine times. The chain links TRBV7-2 to TRBJ2-3; no reliable D call. The CDR3 extends over 15 amino acids. Germline CDR1 and CDR2: SGHTA and FQGNSA. Deletions cut 3 bases from V and 2 bases from J, with 12 bases between. CDR3 sequence reads: CASSLLGQDTDTQYF. For the CDR3, the DNA is TGTGCCAGCAGCTTGCTTGGCCAGGACACAGATACGCAGTATTTT.

This clonotype has just a few counts. The genes are TRBV4-1 and TRBJ2-3; 9 bases map to TRBD1. V lost 4 bases, J lost 4 bases, and 6 bases stayed unmatched. Germline V gene data show CDR1 as MGHRA and CDR2 as YSYEKL. This CDR3 is built from 15 residues. CDR3 DNA sequence: TGCGCCAGCAGCCGAGGACAGGGGTTTTCAGATACGCAGTATTTT. This codes for CASSRGQGFSDTQYF.

This chain links TRBV10-3 with TRBJ1-5, with 11 positions matching TRBD1. There are 13 residues in the CDR3. V lost 8 bases, J lost 6 bases, and 3 bases stayed unmatched. CDR1 is ENHRY, CDR2 SYGVKD, per germline. The CDR3 protein is CAIGQGASQPQHF. CDR3 nucleotides: TGTGCCATCGGACAGGGGGCTAGTCAGCCCCAGCATTTT.

This clonotype was recorded many times. The V and J genes are TRBV7-9 and TRBJ2-1; the D is unclear. The CDR3 extends over 14 amino acids. The V gene's germline CDR1 is SEHNR and CDR2 FQNEAQ (reference sequence). V lost 7 bases and J lost 5, with 15 bases in between. As DNA, the CDR3 is TGTGCCAGCATTCGAAGTGGCGGAAACAATGAGCAGTTCTTC. Protein: CASIRSGGNNEQFF.

The rearrangement uses TRBV29-1 and TRBJ1-5, with unresolved D. The V end was cut by 2 bases, the J end by 0 bases, with 5 bases between. This CDR3 region has 13 residues. The germline V gene encodes CDR1 SQVTM and CDR2 ANQGSEA. The CDR3 is CSVEFDSNQPQHF. The CDR3 coding sequence is TGCAGCGTTGAATTCGATAGCAATCAGCCCCAGCATTTT. Using reference TRBV29-1 and TRBJ1-5 for the parts outside the CDR3, the full variable domain is SAVISQKPSRDICQRGTSLTIQCQVDSQVTMMFWYRQQPGQSLTLIATANQGSEATYESGFVIDKFPISRPNLTFSTLTVSNMSPEDSSIYLCSVEFDSNQPQHFGDGTRLSIL.

This clonotype was detected only a few times. The chain links TRBV6-5 to TRBJ2-2; TRBD2 aligns across 9 bases. The V gene end was trimmed by 9 bases and the J gene end by 4 bases; junction bases not matched to a gene: 9. The CDR3 is 15 residues long. Germline V lookup: CDR1 MNHEY, CDR2 SVGAGI. CDR3 amino acids: CASESGGRVTGELFF. The CDR3 DNA sequence: TGTGCCAGTGAAAGCGGGGGGCGGGTCACCGGGGAGCTGTTTTTT.

This clonotype was found a few times. This sequence joins TRBV5-6 and TRBJ2-7; unclear D gene. V lost 4 bases and J lost 3, with 14 bases in between. CDR1 is SGHDT and CDR2 is YYEEEE in the germline V gene. CDR3 length: 14 residues. The CDR3 nucleotides read TGTGCCAGCAGCCCGGCCGGGCGCCACTACGAGCAGTACGTC. It encodes CASSPAGRHYEQYV.

This rearrangement joins TRBV5-1 to TRBJ1-1; maybe TRBD1 (6 bases). This CDR3 has 15 residues. Germline V gives CDR1 SGHRS, CDR2 YFSETQ. Trimming took 0 bases from V and 4 from J, leaving 13 bases between them. CDR3 bases: TGCGCCAGCAGCTTGGTTGCAGGGGTACGCACTGAAGCTTTCTTT. Translation gives CASSLVAGVRTEAFF.